The sequence of this T cell receptor (beta chain) was determined in a study of OX40 agonist ivuxolimab in advanced cancers. V lost 4 bases, J lost 6 bases, and 1 base lay in between. Germline CDR1 is SGHVS and CDR2 is FQNEAQ. The CDR3 is made up of 10 amino acids. There are a few counts of this clone. Clones were sequenced by immunoSEQ multiplex PCR, and TCRdb holds only the in-frame ones, with some missing. Of about 21,000 clones listed, over 65% were seen once; the top ten hold around 38%. The specimen comprised CD4+ or CD8+ T cells sorted from blood, sampled in a trial of the OX40 agonist ivuxolimab. The receptor comes from an adult with an advanced solid tumor such as melanoma, head and neck, liver or kidney cancer. The genes are TRBV7-8 and TRBJ2-1, with D uncertain. CDR3 sequence reads: CASSSNEQFF. DNA for the CDR3: TGTGCCAGCAGCTCCAATGAGCAGTTCTTC.